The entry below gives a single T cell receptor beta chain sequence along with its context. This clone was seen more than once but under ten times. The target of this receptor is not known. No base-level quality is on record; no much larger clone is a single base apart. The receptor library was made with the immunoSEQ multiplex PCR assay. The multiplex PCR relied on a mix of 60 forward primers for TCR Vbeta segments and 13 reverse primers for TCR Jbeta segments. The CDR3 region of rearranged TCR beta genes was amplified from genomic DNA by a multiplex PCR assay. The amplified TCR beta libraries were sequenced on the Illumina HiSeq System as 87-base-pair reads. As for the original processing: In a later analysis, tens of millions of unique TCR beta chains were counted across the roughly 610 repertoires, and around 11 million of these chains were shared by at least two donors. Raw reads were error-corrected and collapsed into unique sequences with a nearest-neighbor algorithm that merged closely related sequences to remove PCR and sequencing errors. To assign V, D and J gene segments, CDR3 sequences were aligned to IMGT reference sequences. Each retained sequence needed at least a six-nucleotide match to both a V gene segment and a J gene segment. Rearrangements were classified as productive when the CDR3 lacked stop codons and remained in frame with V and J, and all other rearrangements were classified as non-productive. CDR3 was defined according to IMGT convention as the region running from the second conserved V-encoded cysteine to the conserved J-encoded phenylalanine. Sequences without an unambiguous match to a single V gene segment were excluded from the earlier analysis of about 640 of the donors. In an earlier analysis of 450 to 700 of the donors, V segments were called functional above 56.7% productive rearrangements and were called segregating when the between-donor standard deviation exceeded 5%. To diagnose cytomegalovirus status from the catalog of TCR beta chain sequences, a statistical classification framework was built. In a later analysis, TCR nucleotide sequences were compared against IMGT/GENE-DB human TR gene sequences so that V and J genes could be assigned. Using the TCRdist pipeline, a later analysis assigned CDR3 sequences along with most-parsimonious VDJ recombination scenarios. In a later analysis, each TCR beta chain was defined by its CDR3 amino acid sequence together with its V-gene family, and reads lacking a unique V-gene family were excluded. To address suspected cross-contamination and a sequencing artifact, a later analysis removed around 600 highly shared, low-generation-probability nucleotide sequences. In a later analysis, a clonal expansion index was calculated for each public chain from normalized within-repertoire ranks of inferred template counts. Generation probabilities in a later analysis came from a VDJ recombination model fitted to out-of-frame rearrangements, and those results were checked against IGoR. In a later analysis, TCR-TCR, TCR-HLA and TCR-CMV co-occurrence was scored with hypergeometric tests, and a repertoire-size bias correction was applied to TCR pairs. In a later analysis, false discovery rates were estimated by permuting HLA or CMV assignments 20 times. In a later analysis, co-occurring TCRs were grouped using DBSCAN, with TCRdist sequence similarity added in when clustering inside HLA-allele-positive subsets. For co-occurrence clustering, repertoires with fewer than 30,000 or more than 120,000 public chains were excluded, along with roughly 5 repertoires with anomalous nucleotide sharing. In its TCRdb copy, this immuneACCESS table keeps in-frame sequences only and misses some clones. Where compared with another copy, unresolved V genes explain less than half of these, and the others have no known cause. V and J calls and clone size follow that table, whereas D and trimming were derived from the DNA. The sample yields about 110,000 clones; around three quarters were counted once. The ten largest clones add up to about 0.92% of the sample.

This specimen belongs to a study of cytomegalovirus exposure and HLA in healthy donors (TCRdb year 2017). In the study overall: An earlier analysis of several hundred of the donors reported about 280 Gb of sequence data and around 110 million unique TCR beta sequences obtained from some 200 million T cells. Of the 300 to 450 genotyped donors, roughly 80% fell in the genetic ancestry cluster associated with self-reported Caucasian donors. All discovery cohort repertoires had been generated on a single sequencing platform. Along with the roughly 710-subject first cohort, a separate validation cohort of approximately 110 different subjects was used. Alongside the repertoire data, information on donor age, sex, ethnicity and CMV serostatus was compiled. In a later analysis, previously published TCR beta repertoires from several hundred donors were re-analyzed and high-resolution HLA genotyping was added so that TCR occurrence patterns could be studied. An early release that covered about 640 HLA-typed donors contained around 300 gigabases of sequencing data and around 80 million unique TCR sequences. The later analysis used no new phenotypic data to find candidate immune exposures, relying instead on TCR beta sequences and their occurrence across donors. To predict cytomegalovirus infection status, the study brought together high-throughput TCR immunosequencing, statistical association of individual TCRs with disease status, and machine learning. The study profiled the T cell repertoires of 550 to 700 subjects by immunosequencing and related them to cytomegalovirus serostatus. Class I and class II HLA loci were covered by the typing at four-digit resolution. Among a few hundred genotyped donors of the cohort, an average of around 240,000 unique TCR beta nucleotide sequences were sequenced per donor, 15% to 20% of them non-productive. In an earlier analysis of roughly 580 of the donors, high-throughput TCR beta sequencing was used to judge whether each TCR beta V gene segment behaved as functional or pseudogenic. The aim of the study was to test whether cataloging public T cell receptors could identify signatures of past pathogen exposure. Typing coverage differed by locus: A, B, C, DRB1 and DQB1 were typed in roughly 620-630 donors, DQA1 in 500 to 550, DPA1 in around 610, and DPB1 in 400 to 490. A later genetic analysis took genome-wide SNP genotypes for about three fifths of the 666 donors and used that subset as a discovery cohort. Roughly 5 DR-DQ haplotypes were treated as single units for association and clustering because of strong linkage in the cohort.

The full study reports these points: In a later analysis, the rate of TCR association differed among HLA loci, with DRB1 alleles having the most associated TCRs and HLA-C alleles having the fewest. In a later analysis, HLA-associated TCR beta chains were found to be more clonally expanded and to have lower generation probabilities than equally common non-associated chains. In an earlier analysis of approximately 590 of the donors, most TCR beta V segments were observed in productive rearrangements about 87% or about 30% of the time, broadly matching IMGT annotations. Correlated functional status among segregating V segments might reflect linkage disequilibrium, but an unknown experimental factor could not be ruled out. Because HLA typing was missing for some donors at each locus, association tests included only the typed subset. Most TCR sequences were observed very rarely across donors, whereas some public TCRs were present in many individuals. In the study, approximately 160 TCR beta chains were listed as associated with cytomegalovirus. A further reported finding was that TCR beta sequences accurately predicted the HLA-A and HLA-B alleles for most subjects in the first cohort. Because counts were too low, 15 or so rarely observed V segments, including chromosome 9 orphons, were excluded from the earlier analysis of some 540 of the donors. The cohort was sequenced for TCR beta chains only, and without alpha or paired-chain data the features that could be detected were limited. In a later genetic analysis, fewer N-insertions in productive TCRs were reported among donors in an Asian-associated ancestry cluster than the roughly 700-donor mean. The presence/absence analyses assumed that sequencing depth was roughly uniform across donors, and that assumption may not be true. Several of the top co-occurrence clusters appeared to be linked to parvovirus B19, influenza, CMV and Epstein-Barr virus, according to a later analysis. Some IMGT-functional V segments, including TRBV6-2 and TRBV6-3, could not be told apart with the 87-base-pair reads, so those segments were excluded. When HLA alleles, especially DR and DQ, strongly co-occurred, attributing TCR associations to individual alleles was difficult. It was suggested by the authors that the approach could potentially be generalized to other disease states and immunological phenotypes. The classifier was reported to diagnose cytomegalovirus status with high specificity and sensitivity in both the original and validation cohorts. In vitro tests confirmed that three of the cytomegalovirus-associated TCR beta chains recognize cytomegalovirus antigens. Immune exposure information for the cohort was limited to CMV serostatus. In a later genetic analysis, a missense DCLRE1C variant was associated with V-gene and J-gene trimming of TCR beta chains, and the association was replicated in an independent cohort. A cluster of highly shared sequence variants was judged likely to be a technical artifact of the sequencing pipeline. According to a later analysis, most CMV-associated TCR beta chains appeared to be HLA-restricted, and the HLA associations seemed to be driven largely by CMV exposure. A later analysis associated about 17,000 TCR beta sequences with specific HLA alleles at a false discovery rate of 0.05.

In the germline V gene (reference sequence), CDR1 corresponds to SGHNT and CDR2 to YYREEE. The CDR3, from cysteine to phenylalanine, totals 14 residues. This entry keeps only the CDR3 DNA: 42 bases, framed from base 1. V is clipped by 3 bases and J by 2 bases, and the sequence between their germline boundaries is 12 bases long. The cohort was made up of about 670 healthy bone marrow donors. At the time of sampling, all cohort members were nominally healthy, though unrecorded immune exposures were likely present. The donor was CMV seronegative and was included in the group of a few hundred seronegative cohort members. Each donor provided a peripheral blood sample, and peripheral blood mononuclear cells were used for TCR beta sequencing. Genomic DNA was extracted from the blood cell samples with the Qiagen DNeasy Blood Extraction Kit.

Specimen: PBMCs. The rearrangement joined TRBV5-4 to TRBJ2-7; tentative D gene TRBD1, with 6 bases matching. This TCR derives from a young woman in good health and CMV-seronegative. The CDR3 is CASSSGTNAYEQYF. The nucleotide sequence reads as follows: TGTGCCAGCAGCTCCGGGACAAACGCCTACGAGCAGTACTTC.